Following are 2 T cell receptor beta chains from one sample sequenced in a study of monozygotic twins with inflammatory bowel disease. TCRdb re-called the 5' RACE reads; every CDR3 protein appears as one record, without DNA. The clone table shows fewer than 350,000 distinct CDR3 sequences, with the ten largest holding around 2%. Sequencing was done on a sample of blood. Receptors were obtained from a human donor with ulcerative colitis or Crohn's disease, or a healthy co-twin of an affected twin (not recorded which).

The rearrangement joins TRBV24-1 to TRBJ2-2. Germline loops: CDR1 KGHDR, CDR2 SFDVKD. The CDR3 contains 15 residues. The CDR3 protein is CATSDLAGHTGELFF.

The rearrangement uses TRBV7-6 and TRBJ1-1; no DNA is available, so the TRBD1 call from TCRdb remains unchecked. Germline loops: CDR1 SGHVS, CDR2 FNYEAQ. The CDR3 consists of 14 residues. This CDR3 is CASSSRGGGTEAFF.